This T cell receptor beta chain was retrieved from a study of cytomegalovirus exposure and HLA in healthy donors. Overall study findings and caveats: Associated with cytomegalovirus, according to the listing, were around 170 TCR beta chains. A later analysis appeared to link common viral pathogens to several of the most significant clusters.

Trimming cost V 5 bases and J 8 bases, with 8 bases left between them. The CDR3 consists of 12 residues. In germline, CDR1 is SGHDT, CDR2 YYEEEE. The PCR was carried out with 60 Vbeta primers and 13 Jbeta primers. TCRdb's table, derived via immunoSEQ multiplex PCR, lists solely in-frame clones and lacks some. The sample consists of approximately 70,000 clones, 65% to 85% of them appearing once. A word on this clone: Its antigen is still unknown.

The rearrangement uses TRBV5-6 and TRBJ1-6; tentative D call: TRBD1 (5 bases). Sequencing used PBMCs. The receptor was derived from a woman under 40 in good health and CMV-seronegative. CDR3 bases: TGTGCCAGCAGTCGCAGGGATTCACCCCTCCACTTT. This sequence encodes CASSRRDSPLHF.